These 22 T cell receptor beta chains were all obtained from the same sample, sequenced in a study of blood T cell repertoires in COVID-19. The assay was immunoSEQ multiplex PCR, and TCRdb's table has in-frame clones only and misses some. This repertoire shows about 150,000 clones, around 87% found once; its top ten account for under 15%. Sequencing used peripheral blood. The origin of the receptors is a man younger than 35 with COVID-19, enrolled during active disease.

This chain uses TRBV10-1 with TRBJ2-2; weak D call: TRBD2 (7 bases). V was clipped by 0 bases and J by 3 bases, with 17 bases between them. This CDR3 region has 18 residues. Germline CDR1 is WNHNN and CDR2 is SYGVQD (reference sequence). The CDR3 region has the DNA TGCGCCAGCAGTGAGTCGAAGGGGGGGGAGGTCGACACCGGGGAGCTGTTTTTT. Amino acids: CASSESKGGEVDTGELFF.

The CDR3 reads CASSGQGLPEAFF. The CDR3 coding sequence is TGTGCCAGCAGCGGACAGGGGCTCCCTGAAGCTTTCTTT. The J gene is TRBJ1-1, the V gene TRBV2, with 9 bases identical to TRBD1. Germline V CDR1 and CDR2: SNHLY, FYNNEI. V dropped 6 bases and J dropped 6; count of bases not matched to a gene: 5. The CDR3 contains 13 residues.

The V gene is TRBV19, the J gene TRBJ2-7; 7 nucleotides align to TRBD1. The CDR3 spans 15 residues. Germline CDR1 and CDR2: LNHDA and SQIVND (reference sequence). J was trimmed by 0 bases and V by 2 bases; bases with no gene match: 4. CDR3 residues: CASSITGASSYEQYF. The CDR3 DNA is TGTGCCAGTAGTATAACAGGGGCAAGCTCCTACGAGCAGTACTTC. The complete variable domain, with remaining parts taken from reference TRBV19 and TRBJ2-7, reads DGGITQSPKYLFRKEGQNVTLSCEQNLNHDAMYWYRQDPGQGLRLIYYSQIVNDFQKGDIAEGYSVSREKKESFPLTVTSAQKNPTAFYLCASSITGASSYEQYFGPGTRLTVT.

V is TRBV4-3 and J is TRBJ2-7; maybe TRBD2 (6 bases). Germline CDR1 and CDR2: LGHNA and YSLEER. This CDR3 has 15 amino acids. Trimming cost V 0 bases and J 3 bases, with 12 bases left between them. The chain's CDR3 is CASSQDRQGLYEQYF. CDR3 bases: TGCGCCAGCAGCCAAGATCGGCAGGGACTCTACGAGCAGTACTTC.

This clone was seen only once. This sequence joins TRBV27 and TRBJ2-2; D might be TRBD2 (5 bases). CDR1 is MNHEY and CDR2 is SMNVEV in the germline V gene (reference sequence). Trimming stripped 3 bases from V and 7 bases from J, with 9 bases between. This CDR3 has 13 residues. For the CDR3, the DNA is TGTGCCAGCAGTTTGCGGGTCAGCGGGGAGCTGTTTTTT. Protein product: CASSLRVSGELFF.

This clone was detected only a few times. The V call is TRBV27, the J call TRBJ2-2; the D is unclear. Trimming removed 5 bases from V and 5 bases from J, with 9 bases in between. The germline V gene has CDR1 MNHEY and CDR2 SMNVEV (reference sequence). The CDR3 loop spans 13 amino acids. For the CDR3, the DNA is TGTGCCAGCAGTCCCCCCTTGACCGGGGAGCTGTTTTTT. As protein: CASSPPLTGELFF.

The V and J genes are TRBV7-9 and TRBJ2-7; D is perhaps TRBD1 (6 bases). This CDR3 is 13 amino acids long. V lost 6 bases to trimming and J lost 2 bases, with 11 bases between them. In germline, CDR1 is SEHNR, CDR2 FQNEAQ (reference sequence). The DNA for the CDR3 is TGTGCCAGCAGTTCTACAGGGCCCTACGAGCAGTACTTC. Amino acids: CASSSTGPYEQYF.

The rearrangement joins TRBV6-1 to TRBJ1-4; D unresolved. Germline V CDR1 and CDR2: MNHNS, SASEGT. V was clipped by 3 bases and J by 0 bases, with 5 bases between them. The CDR3 totals 14 residues. CDR3 sequence reads: CASSEFATNEKLFF. For the CDR3, the DNA is TGTGCCAGCAGTGAGTTCGCAACTAATGAAAAACTGTTTTTT.

This chain links TRBV3-1 (or the pseudogene TRBV3-2) with TRBJ1-4, with D perhaps TRBD1 (5 bases). Per germline, CDR1 LGHDT and CDR2 YNNKEL (reference sequence). The CDR3 length is 14 residues. V lost 3 bases and J 3 bases, leaving 8 bases between the germline ends. The CDR3 is CASSHSGSNEKLFF. CDR3 coding DNA: TGTGCCAGCAGCCATTCAGGGTCTAATGAAAAACTGTTTTTT.

This clone has only one observation. The genes are TRBV24-1 and TRBJ2-3; no clear D gene. CDR3 size: 13 residues. The V gene's germline CDR1 is KGHDR and CDR2 SFDVKD. Deletions cut 3 bases from V and 4 bases from J, with 7 bases between. The CDR3 nucleotides read TGTGCCACCAGTGATCCGCAGTCAGATACGCAGTATTTT. Translated, it gives CATSDPQSDTQYF.

The chain carries TRBV28 and TRBJ2-7; 8 bases map to TRBD2. The CDR3 contains 14 residues. Trimming took 6 bases from V and 5 from J; bases not matched to a gene: 9. Per the germline V gene, CDR1 is MDHEN and CDR2 is SYDVKM. CDR3 nucleotides: TGTGCCAGCAGCTCAAGCGGGAGTTTAAACGAGCAGTACTTC. Its protein is CASSSSGSLNEQYF.

The rearrangement links TRBV10-3 to TRBJ2-7, with D possibly TRBD1 on 5 matching bases. The germline V and J ends were trimmed by 3 bases and 6 bases, with 12 bases remaining between them. The CDR3 runs to 13 residues. CDR1 is ENHRY and CDR2 is SYGVKD in the germline V gene. The CDR3 DNA reads TGTGCCATCAGTGATAGCAGGGCGATCGAGCAGTACTTC. This translates into CAISDSRAIEQYF.

The V gene is TRBV7-7, the J gene TRBJ2-1, with 7 bases aligning to TRBD1. This CDR3 is built from 15 residues. J lost 2 bases, V lost 5 bases, and 6 bases had no gene match. Germline V gene lookup returns CDR1 SSHAT and CDR2 FNYEAQ (reference sequence). The CDR3 reads CASSPKGAAYNEQFF. The DNA of the CDR3 is TGTGCCAGCAGCCCTAAGGGGGCGGCCTACAATGAGCAGTTCTTC.

This clone was seen once. The chain uses TRBV2 and TRBJ1-1, with D hard to call. V gave up 0 bases and J gave up 0 bases, with 11 bases separating them. Germline V gene lookup returns CDR1 SNHLY and CDR2 FYNNEI. CDR3 length: 16 residues. Here the CDR3 reads CASSEASGYMNTEAFF. The CDR3 DNA reads TGTGCCAGCAGTGAAGCGTCGGGGTACATGAACACTGAAGCTTTCTTT.

The rearrangement joins TRBV3-1 (or the pseudogene TRBV3-2) to TRBJ1-4; the D is unclear. CDR1 and CDR2 (germline): LGHDT, YNNKEL (reference sequence). Trimming stripped 4 bases from V and 5 bases from J, with 20 bases between. The CDR3 is 17 residues long. In nucleotides, the CDR3 is TGTGCCAGCAGCCCAGAAGTTCTGAGAGGGAGCAATGAAAAACTGTTTTTT. This translates into CASSPEVLRGSNEKLFF.

The chain couples TRBV7-2 to TRBJ2-7; TRBD2 might be the D (6 bases). V was trimmed by 3 bases and J by 7 bases, leaving 16 bases between them. The CDR3 covers 14 residues. Germline CDR1 is SGHTA and CDR2 is FQGNSA. The CDR3 region has the DNA TGTGCCAGCAGCTTTAGGCGGGGAGTGGGGGAGCAGTACTTC. As protein: CASSFRRGVGEQYF.

In nucleotides, the CDR3 is TGTGCCAGCAGCTTATGGACAGGGCCTCACCTGGACAATGAGCAGTTCTTC. Encoded protein: CASSLWTGPHLDNEQFF. The chain links TRBV5-8 to TRBJ2-1; 8 nucleotides line up with TRBD1. The V gene's germline CDR1 is SGHTS and CDR2 YDEGEE. With V trimmed by 2 bases and J by 5 bases, 12 bases remained unmatched. This CDR3 has 17 residues.

This clone is a singleton in its sample. V usage is TRBV6-5 and J usage is TRBJ2-7; the match to TRBD2 covers 7 bases. The length of the CDR3 is 13 residues. Looked up from germline, CDR1 is MNHEY and CDR2 is SVGAGI. The ends lost 5 bases at V and 6 bases at J; junction bases unmatched: 7. The CDR3 DNA reads TGTGCCAGCAGTCTCACTAGCGTAACCGAGCAGTACTTC. It codes for CASSLTSVTEQYF.

J is TRBJ1-5 and V is TRBV28; TRBD1 is a possible D gene (6 bases). Trimming pared 5 bases from V and 6 bases from J, leaving 8 bases between. CDR3 length: 12 amino acids. The germline V gene encodes CDR1 MDHEN and CDR2 SYDVKM. CDR3 residues: CASSRGFQPQHF. CDR3 sequence (DNA): TGTGCCAGCAGTAGGGGGTTTCAGCCCCAGCATTTT.

The genes are TRBV5-5 and TRBJ1-1, with D tentatively TRBD1 (5 bases). The germline V and J ends were trimmed by 4 bases and 6 bases, with 10 bases remaining between them. The CDR3 loop spans 12 amino acids. Germline-derived CDR1 and CDR2 are SGHKS and YYEKEE (reference sequence). As DNA, the CDR3 is TGTGCCAGCAGCGCCCCGGGGGCTGAAGCTTTCTTT. This codes for CASSAPGAEAFF.

V and J are TRBV19 and TRBJ2-1; 15 bases match TRBD2. Germline CDR1 LNHDA, CDR2 SQIVND (reference sequence). The CDR3 length is 16 residues. The junction had 7 bases not matched to a gene; V was cut back by 5 bases and J by 8 bases. CDR3 in DNA: TGTGCCAGTAGTTGGACTAGCGGGAGGGCCCCCCATGAGCAGTTCTTC. The encoded protein is CASSWTSGRAPHEQFF.

The chain joins TRBV4-3 to TRBJ2-3; D is perhaps TRBD2 (5 bases). CDR1 is LGHNA and CDR2 is YSLEER in the germline V gene. Between the trimmed V and J ends, which lost 5 bases and 3 bases, there was a span of 18 bases. CDR3 length: 16 residues. For the CDR3, the DNA is TGCGCCAGCAGCTCTCAAGCGGCCTACCCGACAGATACGCAGTATTTT. This gives the protein CASSSQAAYPTDTQYF.